This entry lists 15 T cell receptor beta chains sequenced from one sample in a study of T cell changes during pregnancy in multiple sclerosis. The assay was immunoSEQ multiplex PCR, and TCRdb's table has in-frame clones only and misses some. The table records about 32,000 clones, more than 85% of them present only once. The specimen comprised CD4+ T cells from peripheral blood mononuclear cells, sampled in the second trimester of pregnancy. Source of these receptors: a female donor with multiple sclerosis, enrolled in a pregnancy study.

V usage is TRBV30 and J usage is TRBJ1-1; D possibly corresponds to TRBD1 (5 bases). The ends were cut back, 3 bases at V and 10 bases at J, with 18 bases in the middle. This CDR3 is 13 amino acids long. The germline V gene encodes CDR1 GTSNPN and CDR2 SVGIG (reference sequence). The CDR3 region has the DNA TGTGCCTGGAGCTTGTCGGGGTTGGGGGGAGCTTTCTTT. Translation: CAWSLSGLGGAFF.

The chain is built from TRBV5-1 and TRBJ2-7, with 12 positions matching TRBD1. Unmatched junction bases numbered 5, after V lost 4 bases and J lost 6 bases. This CDR3 has 14 residues. The V gene's germline CDR1 is SGHRS and CDR2 YFSETQ. The CDR3 coding sequence is TGCGCCAGCAGCCTCCGGGACAGGGGGCGCGAGCAGTACTTC. This sequence encodes CASSLRDRGREQYF.

This chain connects TRBV19 to TRBJ2-1; 7 bases align to TRBD1. The CDR3 is 15 amino acids. The junction had 6 bases not matched to a gene; V was cut back by 3 bases and J by 4 bases. CDR1 LNHDA and CDR2 SQIVND come from the germline V gene (reference sequence). DNA for the CDR3: TGTGCCAGTAGTATGACAGGGAGAGCATACAATGAGCAGTTCTTC. Translation gives CASSMTGRAYNEQFF.

This chain joins TRBV5-1 and TRBJ2-7, with 9 positions matching TRBD2. V gave up 4 bases and J gave up 6 bases; unmatched junction bases: 14. This CDR3 region has 16 residues. The germline gives CDR1 SGHRS, CDR2 YFSETQ. CDR3 sequence reads: CASSDVAGAPPGEQYF. Here the CDR3 DNA reads TGCGCCAGCAGCGACGTAGCGGGAGCTCCTCCTGGCGAGCAGTACTTC.

The chain links TRBV5-4 to TRBJ1-1; weak D call: TRBD1 (6 bases). Trimming pared 7 bases from V and 4 bases from J, leaving 11 bases between. This CDR3 has 12 amino acids. CDR1 is SGHNT, CDR2 YYREEE, per germline (reference sequence). The CDR3 region has the DNA TGTGCCAGCGAAGAACAGGGCACTGAAGCTTTCTTT. Encoded protein: CASEEQGTEAFF.

The chain links TRBV5-8 to TRBJ1-5; a weak D match, TRBD1 (5 bases). Trimming took off 3 bases at V and 2 bases at J, with 12 bases between the two ends. This CDR3 comprises 15 residues. CDR1 is SGHTS and CDR2 is YDEGEE in the germline V gene. DNA of the CDR3: TGTGCCAGCAGCTCAGGGTTTCTCGGCAATCAGCCCCAGCATTTT. Translation: CASSSGFLGNQPQHF.

The chain carries TRBV11-2 and TRBJ2-7, with TRBD1 matching over 11 bases. The V gene's germline CDR1 is SGHAT and CDR2 FQNNGV. The CDR3 has 15 residues. Unmatched junction bases numbered 4, after V lost 2 bases and J lost 4 bases. CDR3: CASSLSGQGVYEQYF. The CDR3, as DNA: TGTGCCAGCAGCTTATCGGGACAGGGGGTGTACGAGCAGTACTTC.

This sequence joins TRBV19 and TRBJ1-5; D uncertain. CDR1 is LNHDA and CDR2 is SQIVND in the germline V gene (reference sequence). V lost 3 bases and J 9 bases, leaving 9 bases between the germline ends. This CDR3 is built from 12 residues. CDR3 protein: CASSMGVAPQHF. Written as DNA, the CDR3 is TGTGCCAGTAGTATGGGCGTCGCGCCCCAGCATTTT.

The J gene is TRBJ2-4, the V gene TRBV19; 12 nucleotides match TRBD2. J gave up 4 bases and V 6 bases, and 1 base lay outside the gene matches. The CDR3 totals 14 residues. Per the germline V gene, CDR1 is LNHDA and CDR2 is SQIVND (reference sequence). CDR3 in amino acids: CASSGTSGKNIQYF. The CDR3 DNA reads TGTGCCAGTAGCGGGACTAGCGGGAAAAACATTCAGTACTTC.

V gene TRBV25-1 combines with J gene TRBJ2-1; weak D call: TRBD2 (7 bases). This CDR3 is built from 16 residues. Per germline, CDR1 MGHDK and CDR2 SYGVNS. Trimming pared 3 bases from V and 0 bases from J, leaving 12 bases between. CDR3 DNA sequence: TGTGCCAGCAGTGACGCGGGGGCTAGCTCCTACAATGAGCAGTTCTTC. Its translation: CASSDAGASSYNEQFF.

The chain uses TRBV30 and TRBJ1-4, with 7 bases fitting TRBD1. CDR1 and CDR2 (germline): GTSNPN, SVGIG (reference sequence). Germline trimming cut 3 bases from V and 7 bases from J; bases unmatched to any gene: 8. This CDR3 contains 14 residues. The CDR3 protein is CAWRRQGSREKLFF. The CDR3 DNA is TGTGCCTGGAGAAGACAGGGTAGTCGTGAAAAACTGTTTTTT.

The chain employs TRBV5-1 and TRBJ2-2; 12 bases align to TRBD1. Germline CDR1 and CDR2: SGHRS and YFSETQ. This CDR3 contains 15 residues. Trimming at V came to 4 bases and at J to 7 bases, leaving 5 bases not matched to a gene. This CDR3 is CASSVGTGGYGELFF. The CDR3, as DNA: TGCGCCAGCAGCGTCGGGACAGGGGGCTACGGGGAGCTGTTTTTT.

CDR3 nucleotide sequence: TGCGCCAGCAGCTTGTCACAGGATTCTGGCTACACCTTC. This gives the protein CASSLSQDSGYTF. The chain uses TRBV5-1 and TRBJ1-2, with a tentative D call TRBD1 (5 bases). The germline CDR1 and CDR2 sequences are SGHRS and YFSETQ. The CDR3 is 13 amino acids. Trimming cost V 1 base and J 7 bases, with 11 bases left between them.

In the case of this clone: Other DNA sequences within the sample encode an identical CDR3. The V and J genes are TRBV6-1 and TRBJ2-3; 8 bases are a match to TRBD1. There are 15 residues in the CDR3. Trimming took 6 bases from V and 2 from J; bases not matched to a gene: 7. Germline lookup yields CDR1 MNHNS and CDR2 SASEGT. The CDR3 sequence is CASSARGQATDTQYF. The CDR3 DNA reads TGTGCCAGCAGCGCCAGGGGACAGGCCACAGATACGCAGTATTTT.

V usage is TRBV18 and J usage is TRBJ1-1, with D tentatively TRBD1 (5 bases). The germline V gene has CDR1 KGHSH and CDR2 LQKENI. Trimming cost V 6 bases and J 1 base, with 12 bases left between them. The CDR3 covers 14 residues. The CDR3 is CASSRRGENTEAFF. The CDR3 region has the DNA TGTGCCAGCTCCCGGCGGGGCGAGAACACTGAAGCTTTCTTT.